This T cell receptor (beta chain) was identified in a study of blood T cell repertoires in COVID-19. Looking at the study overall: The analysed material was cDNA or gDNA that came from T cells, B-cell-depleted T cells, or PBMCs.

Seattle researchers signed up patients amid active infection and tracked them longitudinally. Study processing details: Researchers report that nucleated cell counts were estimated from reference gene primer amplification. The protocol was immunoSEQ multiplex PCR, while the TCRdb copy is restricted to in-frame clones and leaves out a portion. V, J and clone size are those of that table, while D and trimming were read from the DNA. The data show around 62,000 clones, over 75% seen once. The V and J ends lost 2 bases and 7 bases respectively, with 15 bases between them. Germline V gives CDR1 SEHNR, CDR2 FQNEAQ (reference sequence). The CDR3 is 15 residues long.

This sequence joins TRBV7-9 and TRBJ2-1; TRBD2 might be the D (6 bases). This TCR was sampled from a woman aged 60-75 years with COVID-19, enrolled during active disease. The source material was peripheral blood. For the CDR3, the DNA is TGTGCCAGCAGCTTAAGTGAGACTAGATCGAATGAGCAGTTCTTC. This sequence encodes CASSLSETRSNEQFF. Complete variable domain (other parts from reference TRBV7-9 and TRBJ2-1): DTGVSQNPRHKITKRGQNVTFRCDPISEHNRLYWYRQTLGQGPEFLTYFQNEAQLEKSRLLSDRFSAERPKGSFSTLEIQRTEQGDSAMYLCASSLSETRSNEQFFGPGTRLTVL.